This passage covers 19 T cell receptor beta chains from one sample sequenced in a study of sequential checkpoint blockade in melanoma. Treatment here: randomized to nivolumab then ipilimumab (arm A) or the reverse (arm B). The data were produced by immunoSEQ multiplex PCR, yet TCRdb's version contains in-frame clones alone and is incomplete. The table has roughly 10,000 clones, around 30% seen once; the top ten hold 26%. Sequences were derived from tumor tissue (inferred from file names), sampled from a patient given nivolumab and ipilimumab in sequence. These receptors were collected from a human donor with melanoma.

The genes are TRBV10-2 and TRBJ2-7, with 8 nucleotides matching TRBD1. This CDR3 has 12 amino acids. V trimming: 10 bases; J trimming: 3 bases; junction bases outside the gene matches: 5. From germline, CDR1 is WSHSY and CDR2 SAAADI. CDR3 in amino acids: CATVDRGYEQYF. CDR3 bases: TGCGCCACCGTAGACAGGGGCTACGAGCAGTACTTC.

V gene TRBV6-8 combines with J gene TRBJ1-6; possible D gene TRBD1, 5 bases. The CDR3 consists of 15 residues. V was shortened by 1 base and J by 8 bases, with 12 bases between the two germline ends. Germline CDR1 MNHGY, CDR2 SAAAGT. The DNA for the CDR3 is TGTGCCAGCAGTTACTTTGGGGCAGTCTATTCACCCCTCCACTTT. Residues: CASSYFGAVYSPLHF.

V is TRBV1 and J is TRBJ2-7; the listed D gene, TRBD2, was not tested against the DNA. TRBV1 corresponds to a pseudogene. The CDR3 has 15 amino acids. DNA for the CDR3: TGCGCCAGCAGCCAGTTAACCGGGGGGACTTACGAGCAGTACTTC. It codes for CASSQLTGGTYEQYF.

The chain employs TRBV2 and TRBJ1-1; TRBD1 is a possible D gene (6 bases). This CDR3 contains 14 residues. Germline CDR1 is SNHLY and CDR2 is FYNNEI. V was shortened by 4 bases and J by 5 bases, with 14 bases between the two germline ends. CDR3 in DNA: TGTGCCAGCAGTGTTGGGGGGGCGCAAACTGAAGCTTTCTTT. It is translated as CASSVGGAQTEAFF.

The V call is TRBV30, the J call TRBJ2-1; weak D call: TRBD1 (6 bases). The CDR3 runs 14 residues. From germline, CDR1 is GTSNPN and CDR2 SVGIG (reference sequence). The V and J ends lost 3 bases and 4 bases respectively, with 13 bases between them. CDR3 nucleotides: TGTGCCTGGAGCAGGGGATTGGGGTACAATGAGCAGTTCTTC. Amino acids: CAWSRGLGYNEQFF.

This clone is a singleton in its sample. The chain recombines TRBV18 with TRBJ1-6; TRBD1 matches 7 bases. The germline gives CDR1 KGHSH, CDR2 LQKENI. V lost 3 bases to trimming and J lost 9 bases; unmatched junction nucleotides: 8. The CDR3 length is 15 residues. CDR3 amino acids: CASSPSGTDPSPLHF. CDR3 in DNA: TGTGCCAGCTCACCGTCCGGGACAGACCCTTCACCCCTCCACTTT. Full variable domain (missing parts from reference TRBV18 and TRBJ1-6): NAGVMQNPRHLVRRRGQEARLRCSPMKGHSHVYWYRQLPEEGLKFMVYLQKENIIDESGMPKERFSAEFPKEGPSILRIQQVVRGDSAAYFCASSPSGTDPSPLHFGNGTRLTVT.

V usage is TRBV19 and J usage is TRBJ1-1; D is unresolved. V lost 0 bases, J lost 12 bases, and 8 bases lay in between. This CDR3 comprises 11 residues. The germline CDR1 and CDR2 sequences are LNHDA and SQIVND (reference sequence). Here the CDR3 reads CASSIDARSFF. The CDR3 nucleotides are TGTGCCAGTAGTATAGATGCCCGGTCTTTCTTT.

Only a few counts were recorded for this clone. V is TRBV6-8 and J is TRBJ1-4; 7 bases agree with TRBD1. Germline V gene data show CDR1 as MNHGY and CDR2 as SAAAGT. This CDR3 has 14 residues. The trim removed 10 bases at V and 6 bases at J, leaving 11 bases unmatched. The CDR3 spells CAIKAGQGDEKLFF. CDR3 nucleotides: TGTGCCATCAAGGCGGGGCAGGGGGATGAAAAACTGTTTTTT.

Only a few counts were recorded for this clone. CDR3 sequence reads: CASRSRAPGDEQFF. The CDR3 DNA reads TGTGCCAGCAGATCCCGGGCTCCAGGCGATGAGCAGTTCTTC. V usage is TRBV6-8 and J usage is TRBJ2-1; D not resolved. Trimming removed 6 bases at V and 8 bases at J, with 17 bases between. The germline V gene encodes CDR1 MNHGY and CDR2 SAAAGT. The CDR3 sequence is 14 residues long.

This clone was detected a few times. The rearrangement uses TRBV30 and TRBJ2-7; no definite D call. CDR1 and CDR2 (germline): GTSNPN, SVGIG (reference sequence). The V gene lost 0 bases and the J gene lost 5 bases, with 14 bases spanning the gap. This CDR3 spans 14 amino acids. CDR3 nucleotide sequence: TGTGCCTGGAGTGTACGGGTAGGGCACAACGAGCAGTACTTC. As protein: CAWSVRVGHNEQYF.

This clone appeared a few times. This chain connects TRBV19 to TRBJ2-3; D is undetermined. Germline V gene lookup returns CDR1 LNHDA and CDR2 SQIVND (reference sequence). V was clipped by 3 bases and J by 5 bases, with 12 bases between them. The CDR3 extends over 14 amino acids. The CDR3 region is CASSISSTLDTQYF. The CDR3 coding sequence is TGTGCCAGTAGTATCTCGAGCACGCTAGATACGCAGTATTTT.

This clone turned up a few times. The chain combines TRBV30 with TRBJ2-1, with D possibly TRBD2 on 5 matching bases. This CDR3 spans 17 amino acids. Trimming pared 1 base from V and 4 bases from J, leaving 20 bases between. The germline CDR1 and CDR2 sequences are GTSNPN and SVGIG (reference sequence). The CDR3 loop is CAWSAHGLAEIYNEQFF. The CDR3 DNA sequence: TGTGCCTGGAGTGCCCACGGACTCGCCGAAATATACAATGAGCAGTTCTTC.

This clone was counted a few times. The V gene is TRBV11-3, the J gene TRBJ2-2; a weak D match, TRBD1 (6 bases). Trimming pared 1 base from V and 0 bases from J, leaving 9 bases between. The CDR3 loop spans 16 amino acids. Germline assignment: CDR1 SGHNT and CDR2 YENEEA. The chain's CDR3 is CASSLGQGTNTGELFF. The CDR3 coding sequence is TGTGCCAGCAGCTTAGGTCAGGGGACGAACACCGGGGAGCTGTTTTTT.

The table lists this clone with many counts. This sequence joins TRBV11-3 and TRBJ1-2; D is uncertain. Germline values: CDR1 SGHNT, CDR2 YENEEA. V was shortened by 2 bases and J by 6 bases, with 13 bases between the two germline ends. CDR3 length equals 14 residues. The CDR3 loop is CASSLSGWGDGYTF. CDR3 DNA: TGTGCCAGCAGCTTATCGGGTTGGGGAGATGGCTACACCTTC.

The V and J genes are TRBV15 and TRBJ2-3; 8 nucleotides agree with TRBD2. This CDR3 spans 16 amino acids. V lost 5 bases to trimming and J lost 2 bases; unmatched junction nucleotides: 9. Germline lookup yields CDR1 LNHNV and CDR2 YYDKDF (reference sequence). The CDR3 loop reads CATSPGASGPTDTQYF. CDR3 in DNA: TGTGCCACCAGCCCTGGGGCTAGCGGGCCCACAGATACGCAGTATTTT.

The chain couples TRBV6-8 to TRBJ2-7; D is unresolved. This CDR3 region has 13 residues. The germline V gene has CDR1 MNHGY and CDR2 SAAAGT. V shed 0 bases and J shed 7 bases, with 10 bases lying between them. The chain's CDR3 is CASSYSERFEQYF. CDR3 nucleotides: TGTGCCAGCAGTTACTCGGAACGGTTTGAGCAGTACTTC.

The sample holds a few counts of this clone. The chain recombines TRBV29-1 with TRBJ2-7; 8 bases fit TRBD1. This CDR3 is built from 13 residues. Germline V lookup: CDR1 SQVTM, CDR2 ANQGSEA. The J segment lost 5 bases and the V segment lost 5 bases, leaving 8 bases of the junction unmatched. In DNA form, the CDR3 reads TGCAGCGTTATCAGTATGACAGGGGACGAGCAGTACTTC. This encodes CSVISMTGDEQYF.

This rearrangement joins TRBV28 to TRBJ1-2, with D uncertain. Trimming removed 6 bases from V and 4 bases from J, with 18 bases in between. The CDR3 totals 15 residues. Germline-derived CDR1 and CDR2 are MDHEN and SYDVKM. In DNA, the CDR3 is TGTGCCAGCAGCACCCCCGGACCTCAGCTCTATGGCTACACCTTC. This codes for CASSTPGPQLYGYTF.

The sample holds a few counts of this clone. The chain combines TRBV7-7 with TRBJ2-1, with 9 bases that match TRBD2. The CDR3 is 17 residues long. V gave up 3 bases and J gave up 0 bases; unmatched junction bases: 6. Germline CDR1 reads SSHAT; CDR2 reads FNYEAQ (reference sequence). The DNA for the CDR3 is TGTGCCAGCAGCTTGTCTAGCGGGGCCCTCTCCTACAATGAGCAGTTCTTC. Residues: CASSLSSGALSYNEQFF.